The 27 T cell receptor beta chains below all came from one sample that was sequenced in a study of response to subunit inactivated influenza vaccine. MiXCR, applied by TCRdb to the RT-PCR reads, yields one record per CDR3 protein. The sample consists of approximately 250,000 distinct CDR3 sequences, 9% to 15% of them appearing once. The sample consisted of non-naive T cells sorted from PBMCs, taken roughly 15 days before vaccination. The receptors stem from a man between 45 and 60 years old who received an inactivated influenza vaccine.

The V and J genes are TRBV11-2 and TRBJ2-1; 10 nucleotides match TRBD2. The germline V gene has CDR1 SGHAT and CDR2 FQNNGV. The CDR3 has 16 residues. V trimming: 4 bases; J trimming: 5 bases; junction bases outside the gene matches: 8. The DNA for the CDR3 is TGTGCCAGCAGCTCCCGGCTAGCGGGAGTCAACAATGAGCAGTTCTTC. Amino acids: CASSSRLAGVNNEQFF. The full variable domain, completed using reference TRBV11-2 and TRBJ2-1, is EAGVAQSPRYKIIEKRQSVAFWCNPISGHATLYWYQQILGQGPKLLIQFQNNGVVDDSQLPKDRFSAERLKGVDSTLKIQPAKLEDSAVYLCASSSRLAGVNNEQFFGPGTRLTVL.

This clonotype was detected once. The chain recombines TRBV7-8 with TRBJ2-5; D is uncertain. This CDR3 has 14 amino acids. Trimming stripped 2 bases from V and 0 bases from J, with 7 bases between. Germline CDR1 is SGHVS and CDR2 is FQNEAQ. The CDR3 protein is CASSLKRDQETQYF. As DNA, the CDR3 is TGTGCCAGCAGCTTAAAACGGGACCAAGAGACCCAGTACTTC.

A few counts support this clonotype. The chain combines TRBV20-1 with TRBJ1-2, with 8 bases matching TRBD1. This CDR3 comprises 15 residues. Trimming removed 5 bases from V and 0 bases from J; junction bases left unmatched: 8. The germline V gene encodes CDR1 DFQATT and CDR2 SNEGSKA (reference sequence). The CDR3 protein is CSASRTGITNYGYTF. The CDR3 DNA reads TGCAGTGCTTCAAGGACAGGGATCACTAACTATGGCTACACCTTC.

This clonotype was picked up many times. This rearrangement joins TRBV5-1 to TRBJ1-4; tentatively, D is TRBD1 (5 bases). The CDR3 totals 15 residues. V lost 3 bases and J 6 bases, leaving 15 bases between the germline ends. Germline lookup yields CDR1 SGHRS and CDR2 YFSETQ. The CDR3 region is CASSSDGAPDEKLFF. The CDR3 DNA sequence: TGCGCCAGCAGCTCGGACGGGGCGCCGGATGAAAAACTGTTTTTT.

This clonotype was counted between two and nine times. The chain uses TRBV10-3 and TRBJ2-1; no definite D call. The germline V gene has CDR1 ENHRY and CDR2 SYGVKD. This CDR3 is built from 13 residues. V was pared by 3 bases and J by 4 bases, with 7 bases between. Written as DNA, the CDR3 is TGTGCCATCAGTGACCTAGATTACAATGAGCAGTTCTTC. It yields the protein CAISDLDYNEQFF.

This clonotype has only a few counts. The chain links TRBV27 to TRBJ1-1; 7 positions agree with TRBD1. With V trimmed by 6 bases and J by 10 bases, 8 bases remained unmatched. CDR3 size: 12 residues. CDR1 and CDR2 (germline): MNHEY, SMNVEV (reference sequence). DNA of the CDR3: TGTGCCAGCAGCTCAGGGGGGGAACGAGCTTTCTTT. As protein: CASSSGGERAFF.

This clonotype was observed a few times. CDR3 DNA sequence: TGCAGTGCTAGTTCACGCAGAGGGACCCAGTACTTC. Amino acids: CSASSRRGTQYF. The chain uses TRBV20-1 and TRBJ2-5; no definite D call. V dropped 3 bases and J dropped 7 bases, with 12 bases sitting between them. The CDR3 loop spans 12 amino acids. Germline V lookup: CDR1 DFQATT, CDR2 SNEGSKA (reference sequence).

V usage is TRBV4-2 and J usage is TRBJ2-7; TRBD1 is a possible D gene (5 bases). Between the trimmed V and J ends, which lost 0 bases and 2 bases, there was a span of 14 bases. The CDR3 runs to 16 residues. Germline values: CDR1 LGHNA, CDR2 YNFKEQ. As DNA, the CDR3 is TGTGCCAGCAGCCAAGATGGGGCGGCCGCGACCTACGAGCAGTACTTC. This codes for CASSQDGAAATYEQYF.

J is TRBJ2-1 and V is TRBV6-2 or TRBV6-3, with D unclear. This CDR3 has 11 amino acids. The V end was cut by 5 bases, the J end by 6 bases, with 5 bases between. Germline CDR1 and CDR2: MNHEY and SVGEGT. The CDR3 protein is CASSDVNEQFF. The DNA of the CDR3 is TGTGCCAGCAGTGACGTCAATGAGCAGTTCTTC.

V is TRBV7-2 and J is TRBJ1-4; 7 nucleotides line up with TRBD1. The CDR3 covers 15 residues. The V gene's germline CDR1 is SGHTA and CDR2 FQGNSA. Trimming removed 6 bases from V and 8 bases from J; junction bases left unmatched: 12. The CDR3 bases are TGTGCCAGCAGTTTTACAGGGGACGCATGGGAAAAACTGTTTTTT. Its protein product is CASSFTGDAWEKLFF.

V is TRBV6-1 and J is TRBJ1-1, with 7 positions matching TRBD1. The junction had 8 bases not matched to a gene; V was cut back by 0 bases and J by 7 bases. Germline-derived CDR1 and CDR2 are MNHNS and SASEGT. The CDR3 extends over 15 amino acids. In DNA, the CDR3 is TGTGCCAGCAGTGAAGCCCCTGGGACAGCGAGTGAAGCTTTCTTT. It codes for CASSEAPGTASEAFF.

Ten or more counts support this clonotype. The chain is built from TRBV12-3 or TRBV12-4 and TRBJ2-5; D might be TRBD1 (6 bases). The CDR3 spans 14 residues. With 3 bases removed from V and 4 bases from J, the gap between germline ends came to 12 bases. The CDR3 protein is CASSFFQGLETQYF. CDR3 nucleotide sequence: TGTGCCAGCAGTTTCTTCCAGGGGCTAGAGACCCAGTACTTC.

The sample holds many counts of this clonotype. V is TRBV2 and J is TRBJ2-2; D may be TRBD1 (6 bases). The V end lost 6 bases, the J end lost 0 bases, and 11 bases lay between the germline ends. The germline CDR1 and CDR2 sequences are SNHLY and FYNNEI. This CDR3 contains 15 residues. The CDR3 region has the DNA TGTGCCAGCAGCAGGGACACCCCGAACACCGGGGAGCTGTTTTTT. This translates into CASSRDTPNTGELFF.

This clonotype was found a few times. The CDR3 spells CSAYSPANYGYTF. CDR3 DNA: TGCAGTGCTTATTCCCCAGCTAACTATGGCTACACCTTC. The gene calls are TRBV20-1 and TRBJ1-2, with D unresolved. Germline CDR1 and CDR2: DFQATT and SNEGSKA (reference sequence). The CDR3 contains 13 residues. V was cut by 5 bases and J by 0 bases, with 10 bases left in between.

The rearrangement joins TRBV5-5 to TRBJ1-1, with 7 bases aligning to TRBD1. The CDR3 covers 16 residues. Germline CDR1 and CDR2: SGHKS and YYEKEE (reference sequence). Germline trimming cut 4 bases from V and 5 bases from J; bases unmatched to any gene: 14. CDR3 nucleotide sequence: TGTGCCAGCAGCCCCCGGGCGACAGGGAGGGGGACTGAAGCTTTCTTT. This codes for CASSPRATGRGTEAFF.

The chain couples TRBV12-3 or TRBV12-4 to TRBJ2-3; 8 bases line up with TRBD2. The V and J ends lost 3 bases and 0 bases, in that order; junction bases with no gene match: 8. The CDR3 has 17 amino acids. The CDR3 loop reads CASSFYGGEPSTDTQYF. In DNA, the CDR3 is TGTGCCAGCAGTTTCTACGGGGGGGAGCCTAGCACAGATACGCAGTATTTT.

The chain links TRBV10-3 to TRBJ2-7; D gene ambiguous. Germline CDR1 ENHRY, CDR2 SYGVKD. Trimming cost V 8 bases and J 8 bases, with 19 bases left between them. CDR3 length: 13 amino acids. The CDR3 is CAIGPGLETQQYF. The CDR3 DNA follows: TGTGCCATCGGCCCCGGGCTAGAAACCCAGCAGTACTTC.

This sequence joins TRBV5-1 and TRBJ2-3; the match to TRBD1 covers 8 bases. J gave up 3 bases and V 5 bases, and 5 bases lay outside the gene matches. CDR3 length: 14 residues. The germline CDR1 and CDR2 sequences are SGHRS and YFSETQ. DNA for the CDR3: TGCGCCAGCAGGAATGGACAGGGAACAGATACGCAGTATTTT. It specifies CASRNGQGTDTQYF. Full variable domain (remainder filled in from reference TRBV5-1 and TRBJ2-3): KAGVTQTPRYLIKTRGQQVTLSCSPISGHRSVSWYQQTPGQGLQFLFEYFSETQRNKGNFPGRFSGRQFSNSRSEMNVSTLELGDSALYLCASRNGQGTDTQYFGPGTRLTVL.

This clonotype appeared a few times. This rearrangement joins TRBV3-1 to TRBJ2-3, with D possibly TRBD2 on 6 matching bases. Trimming pared 1 base from V and 3 bases from J, leaving 14 bases between. CDR1 LGHDT and CDR2 YNNKEL come from the germline V gene (reference sequence). The CDR3 sequence is 16 residues long. CDR3 sequence: CASSQVLRGGTDTQYF. CDR3 in DNA: TGTGCCAGCAGCCAAGTTTTGCGGGGTGGAACAGATACGCAGTATTTT.

This clonotype was recorded many times. V gene TRBV4-1 combines with J gene TRBJ1-5; D remains unclear. The CDR3 has 13 amino acids. Germline CDR1 reads MGHRA; CDR2 reads YSYEKL. V lost 0 bases to trimming and J lost 3 bases, with 3 bases between them. CDR3 amino acids: CASSQEANQPQHF. In nucleotides, the CDR3 is TGCGCCAGCAGCCAAGAGGCCAATCAGCCCCAGCATTTT.

This clonotype showed up many times. The genes are TRBV2 and TRBJ2-5; possibly TRBD2 for D (5 bases). The V and J ends lost 7 bases and 3 bases respectively, with 12 bases between them. The CDR3 extends over 13 amino acids. CDR1 and CDR2 (germline): SNHLY, FYNNEI. The CDR3 nucleotides read TGTGCCAGCACAATTACTAGAGAAGAGACCCAGTACTTC. Translating gives CASTITREETQYF.

This clonotype was detected ten times or more. V gene TRBV28 combines with J gene TRBJ2-4; D gene uncertain. Germline V CDR1 and CDR2: MDHEN, SYDVKM. There are 15 residues in the CDR3. V was pared by 5 bases and J by 0 bases, with 11 bases between. The DNA of the CDR3 is TGTGCCAGCAGTCCTCCGAGCTTAGCCAAAAACATTCAGTACTTC. It yields the protein CASSPPSLAKNIQYF.

Many counts were recorded for this clonotype. The chain recombines TRBV24-1 with TRBJ2-3, with 12 bases matching TRBD2. The CDR3 length is 19 residues. The germline V gene encodes CDR1 KGHDR and CDR2 SFDVKD. Trimming removed 1 base from V and 5 bases from J; junction bases left unmatched: 12. The CDR3 loop reads CATSDFPSRLAGAKDTQYF. CDR3 coding DNA: TGTGCCACCAGTGATTTCCCTTCTCGACTAGCGGGAGCTAAAGATACGCAGTATTTT.

This clonotype was observed a handful of times. V gene TRBV5-1 combines with J gene TRBJ2-3; 7 bases are shared with TRBD2. The CDR3 contains 15 residues. CDR1 SGHRS and CDR2 YFSETQ come from the germline V gene. The V and J ends lost 0 bases and 2 bases, in that order; junction bases with no gene match: 3. CDR3 DNA: TGCGCCAGCAGCTTGGTTAGCGGGCACACAGATACGCAGTATTTT. This translates into CASSLVSGHTDTQYF.

Remarks on this clonotype: Compared with germline, one end of the junction differs, possibly owing to a read error. The V gene is TRBV5-1, the J gene TRBJ2-7; the match to TRBD1 covers 12 bases. Germline CDR1 is SGHRS and CDR2 is YFSETQ. This CDR3 region has 15 residues. CDR3 in amino acids: CGSSIGTGGAYEQYF. The CDR3 coding sequence is TGCGGCAGCAGCATTGGGACAGGGGGCGCCTACGAGCAGTACTTC.

This clonotype occurred many times. This chain uses TRBV20-1 with TRBJ1-1; TRBD1 agrees at 7 bases. The CDR3 runs to 13 residues. V trimming: 3 bases; J trimming: 4 bases; junction bases outside the gene matches: 5. The V gene's germline CDR1 is DFQATT and CDR2 SNEGSKA (reference sequence). CDR3 bases: TGCAGTGCTAGTTGGGACAGACTCACTGAAGCTTTCTTT. Encoded protein: CSASWDRLTEAFF.

A remark on this clonotype: A much bigger clone sits one base away, suggesting this may be a read error. V usage is TRBV7-3 and J usage is TRBJ2-3, with 11 bases matching TRBD2. Germline lookup yields CDR1 SGHTA and CDR2 FQGTGA. The CDR3 has 14 amino acids. The CDR3 loop reads CARRLAGHTDTQYF. The DNA for the CDR3 is TGTGCCCGCAGACTAGCGGGACACACAGATACGCAGTATTTT.